This T cell receptor (beta chain) was identified during a study of blood T cells in healthy people across ages. Combining a sample-barcoded 5' primer with a J-beta primer mix, a second PCR ran for roughly 6 to 12 cycles. The template-switch adaptor was a 5' adaptor with 12 random nucleotides. It tagged each cDNA molecule. Every individual sample yielded 2.5 million or more paired-end reads (each containing CDR3). TCRdb passed the 5' RACE reads through MiXCR, listing each CDR3 protein once. The repertoire consists of hundreds of thousands of distinct CDR3 sequences, with about 25% occurring once and the leading ten covering just under 9.5%. This clonotype occurred a few times. The CDR3 runs to 15 residues. The germline gives CDR1 SGHRS, CDR2 YFSETQ. Between the trimmed V and J ends, which lost 0 bases and 5 bases, there was a span of 14 bases. The same data also contributed to another study, on T cells of mothers and their children.

The clonotype originates from a boy younger than 18 in good health. The gene calls are TRBV5-1 and TRBJ2-5; no definite D call. Sequenced sample: blood. The CDR3 DNA follows: TGCGCCAGCAGCTTGGGAGACGGACCGGGTGAGACCCAGTACTTC. Protein product: CASSLGDGPGETQYF.